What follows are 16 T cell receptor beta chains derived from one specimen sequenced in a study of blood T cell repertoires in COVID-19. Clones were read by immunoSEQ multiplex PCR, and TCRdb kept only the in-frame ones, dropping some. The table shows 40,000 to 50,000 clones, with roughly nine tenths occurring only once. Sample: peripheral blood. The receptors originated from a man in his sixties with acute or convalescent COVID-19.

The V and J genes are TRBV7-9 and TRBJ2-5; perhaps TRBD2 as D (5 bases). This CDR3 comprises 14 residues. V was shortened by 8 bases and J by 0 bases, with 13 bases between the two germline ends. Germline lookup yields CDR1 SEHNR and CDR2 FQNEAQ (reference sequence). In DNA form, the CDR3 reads TGTGCCAGCTCTAGCTCCGGGTACCAAGAGACCCAGTACTTC. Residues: CASSSSGYQETQYF.

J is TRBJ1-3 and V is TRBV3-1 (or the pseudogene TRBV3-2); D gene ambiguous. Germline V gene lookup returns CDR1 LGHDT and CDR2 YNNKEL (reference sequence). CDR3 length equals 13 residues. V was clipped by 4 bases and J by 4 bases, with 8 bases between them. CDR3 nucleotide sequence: TGTGCCAGCAGCCCATCACTGGGAAACACCATATATTTT. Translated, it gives CASSPSLGNTIYF.

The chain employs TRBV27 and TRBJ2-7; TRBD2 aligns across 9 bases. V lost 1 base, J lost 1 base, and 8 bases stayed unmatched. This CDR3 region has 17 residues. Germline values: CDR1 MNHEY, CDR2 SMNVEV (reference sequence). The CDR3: CASSLYWLAGSSYEQYF. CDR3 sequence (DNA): TGTGCCAGCAGTTTATATTGGCTAGCGGGGTCGTCCTACGAGCAGTACTTC.

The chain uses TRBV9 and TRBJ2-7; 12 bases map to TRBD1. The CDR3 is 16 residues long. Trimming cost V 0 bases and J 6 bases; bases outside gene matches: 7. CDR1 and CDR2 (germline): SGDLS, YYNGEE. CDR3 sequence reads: CASSVDVGTGGVEQYF. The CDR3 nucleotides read TGTGCCAGCAGCGTAGATGTCGGGACAGGGGGCGTCGAGCAGTACTTC.

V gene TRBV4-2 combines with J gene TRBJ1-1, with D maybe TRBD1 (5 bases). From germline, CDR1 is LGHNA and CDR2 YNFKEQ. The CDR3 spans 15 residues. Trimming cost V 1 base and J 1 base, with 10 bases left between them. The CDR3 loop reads CASSQVGHQNTEAFF. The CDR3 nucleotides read TGTGCCAGCAGCCAAGTGGGGCACCAGAACACTGAAGCTTTCTTT.

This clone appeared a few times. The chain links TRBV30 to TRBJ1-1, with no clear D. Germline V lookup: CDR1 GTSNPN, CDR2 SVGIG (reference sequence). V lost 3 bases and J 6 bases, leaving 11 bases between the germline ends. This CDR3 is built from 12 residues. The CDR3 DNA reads TGTGCCTGGAGGATGGCCGGGGCTGAAGCTTTCTTT. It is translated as CAWRMAGAEAFF.

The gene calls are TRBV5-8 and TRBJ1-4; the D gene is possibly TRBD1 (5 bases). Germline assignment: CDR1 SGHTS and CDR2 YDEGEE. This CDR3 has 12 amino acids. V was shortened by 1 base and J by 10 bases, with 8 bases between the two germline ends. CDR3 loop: CASSLRGGKLFF. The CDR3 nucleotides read TGTGCCAGCAGCTTGCGGGGGGGAAAACTGTTTTTT.

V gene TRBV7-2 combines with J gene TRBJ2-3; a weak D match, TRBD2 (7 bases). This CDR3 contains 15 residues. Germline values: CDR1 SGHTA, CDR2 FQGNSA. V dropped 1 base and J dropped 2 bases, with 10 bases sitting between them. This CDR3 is CASSLGGGHTDTQYF. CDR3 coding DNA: TGTGCCAGCAGCTTAGGGGGGGGGCACACAGATACGCAGTATTTT.

The CDR3 DNA reads as TGTGCCAGCAGTCATAAAGCGGGGGAGAACTACGAGCAGTACTTC. It translates to CASSHKAGENYEQYF. The chain couples TRBV6-4 to TRBJ2-7; 8 positions match TRBD2. This CDR3 spans 15 amino acids. The V gene's germline CDR1 is MRHNA and CDR2 SNTAGT. Trimming took 5 bases from V and 3 from J; bases not matched to a gene: 9.

The CDR3 loop is CASSVQVSNTEAFF. The CDR3 DNA sequence: TGTGCCAGCAGTGTACAGGTATCGAACACTGAAGCTTTCTTT. The rearrangement uses TRBV5-4 and TRBJ1-1, with a possible D match to TRBD1 (5 bases). Trimming stripped 5 bases from V and 1 base from J, with 12 bases between. The V gene's germline CDR1 is SGHNT and CDR2 YYREEE (reference sequence). The CDR3 contains 14 residues.

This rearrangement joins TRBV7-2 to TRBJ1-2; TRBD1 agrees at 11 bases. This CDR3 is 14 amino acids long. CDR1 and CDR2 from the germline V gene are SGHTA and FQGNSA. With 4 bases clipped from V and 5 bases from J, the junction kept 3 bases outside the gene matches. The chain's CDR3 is CASSSGTGGYGYTF. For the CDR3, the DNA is TGTGCCAGCAGCTCCGGGACAGGGGGGTATGGCTACACCTTC. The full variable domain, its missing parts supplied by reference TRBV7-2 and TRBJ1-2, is GAGVSQSPSNKVTEKGKDVELRCDPISGHTALYWYRQSLGQGLEFLIYFQGNSAPDKSGLPSDRFSAERTGGSVSTLTIQRTQQEDSAVYLCASSSGTGGYGYTFGSGTRLTVV.

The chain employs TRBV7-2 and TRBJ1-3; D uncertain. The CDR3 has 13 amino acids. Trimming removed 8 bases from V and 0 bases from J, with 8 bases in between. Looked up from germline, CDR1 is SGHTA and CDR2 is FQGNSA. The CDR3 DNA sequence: TGTGCCAGCCACACAGCCTCTGGAAACACCATATATTTT. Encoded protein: CASHTASGNTIYF.

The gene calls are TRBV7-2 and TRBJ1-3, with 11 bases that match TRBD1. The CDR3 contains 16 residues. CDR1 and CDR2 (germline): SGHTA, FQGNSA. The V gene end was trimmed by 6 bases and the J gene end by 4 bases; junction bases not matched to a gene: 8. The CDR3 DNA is TGTGCCAGCAGGGGCGGACAGGGGGCGTTAGGAAACACCATATATTTT. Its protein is CASRGGQGALGNTIYF.

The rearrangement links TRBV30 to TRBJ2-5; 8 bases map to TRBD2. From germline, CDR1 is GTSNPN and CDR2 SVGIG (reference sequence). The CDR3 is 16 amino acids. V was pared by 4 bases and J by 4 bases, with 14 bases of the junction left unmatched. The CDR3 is CAWTLGVGTSLETQYF. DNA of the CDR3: TGTGCCTGGACCCTAGGCGTCGGGACTAGTCTAGAGACCCAGTACTTC.

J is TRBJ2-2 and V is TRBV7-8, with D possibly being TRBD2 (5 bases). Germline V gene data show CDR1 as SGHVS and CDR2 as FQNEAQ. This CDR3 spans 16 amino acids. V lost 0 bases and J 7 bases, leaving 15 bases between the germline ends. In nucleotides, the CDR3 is TGTGCCAGCAGCTTAGCGGCCGCCGTCCGGGGCGGGGAGCTGTTTTTT. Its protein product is CASSLAAAVRGGELFF.

The CDR3, as DNA: TGTGCCAGCAGAGTACGAGGCGGGGGGCGAAACTCAAGCTCCTACAATGAGCAGTTCTTC. This gives the protein CASRVRGGGRNSSSYNEQFF. The V and J genes are TRBV13 and TRBJ2-1; 8 nucleotides agree with TRBD2. This CDR3 spans 20 amino acids. CDR1 is PRHDT and CDR2 is FYEKMQ in the germline V gene (reference sequence). The V and J ends lost 6 bases and 0 bases, in that order; junction bases with no gene match: 19. Based on the CDR3 plus reference TRBV13 and TRBJ2-1, the full variable domain is AAGVIQSPRHLIKEKRETATLKCYPIPRHDTVYWYQQGPGQDPQFLISFYEKMQSDKGSIPDRFSAQQFSDYHSELNMSSLELGDSALYFCASRVRGGGRNSSSYNEQFFGPGTRLTVL.